The 23 T cell receptor beta chains below were found in one sample sequenced in a study of cytomegalovirus exposure and HLA in healthy donors. The PCR was carried out with 60 Vbeta primers and 13 Jbeta primers. The data were produced by immunoSEQ multiplex PCR, yet TCRdb's version contains in-frame clones alone and is incomplete. The sample gives some 150,000 clones, approximately 80% of which show up once; approximately 2.5% is in the top ten. The sequenced sample was PBMCs. The receptors originated from a man aged 50-60 years in good health and CMV-seronegative.

The CDR3 DNA reads TGTGCCATCAGTGAGCCTCCGGGACAGGGGGCGCCCTATGGCTACACCTTC. Its translation: CAISEPPGQGAPYGYTF. V and J are TRBV10-3 and TRBJ1-2; 12 bases fit TRBD1. J was trimmed by 4 bases and V by 2 bases; bases with no gene match: 8. The CDR3 contains 17 residues. Germline CDR1 ENHRY, CDR2 SYGVKD.

This chain uses TRBV10-1 with TRBJ2-6; D unresolved. The CDR3 is 16 residues long. Germline CDR1 reads WNHNN; CDR2 reads SYGVQD (reference sequence). Trimming pared 0 bases from V and 0 bases from J, leaving 6 bases between. The CDR3 coding sequence is TGCGCCAGCAGTGAGTCCGGTCACTCTGGGGCCAACGTCCTGACTTTC. It codes for CASSESGHSGANVLTF.

This clone occurred a few times. The chain has TRBV5-1 and TRBJ2-7, with 10 bases identical to TRBD1. The CDR3 has 15 amino acids. Germline values: CDR1 SGHRS, CDR2 YFSETQ. The trim removed 0 bases at V and 6 bases at J, leaving 6 bases unmatched. The CDR3 DNA follows: TGCGCCAGCAGCTTGGCCCCGACAGGGGGCAGCGAGCAGTACTTC. Its protein product is CASSLAPTGGSEQYF.

The V and J genes are TRBV2 and TRBJ2-7; a weak D match, TRBD1 (5 bases). CDR1 SNHLY and CDR2 FYNNEI come from the germline V gene. Between the trimmed V and J ends, which lost 8 bases and 5 bases, there was a span of 7 bases. The CDR3 spans 10 residues. The CDR3 DNA follows: TGTGCCAGCTCAGGGCACGAGCAGTACTTC. Its protein is CASSGHEQYF. The full variable domain, its missing parts supplied by reference TRBV2 and TRBJ2-7, is EPEVTQTPSHQVTQMGQEVILRCVPISNHLYFYWYRQILGQKVEFLVSFYNNEISEKSEIFDDQFSVERPDGSNFTLKIRSTKLEDSAMYFCASSGHEQYFGPGTRLTVT.

The chain couples TRBV29-1 to TRBJ1-2; 8 bases map to TRBD1. The CDR3 spans 12 residues. The J segment lost 4 bases and the V segment lost 6 bases, leaving 4 bases of the junction unmatched. Germline V CDR1 and CDR2: SQVTM, ANQGSEA. CDR3 nucleotide sequence: TGCAGCGTCCGGACAGGGACCTATGGCTACACCTTC. This sequence encodes CSVRTGTYGYTF.

The chain joins TRBV7-2 to TRBJ2-1; 10 bases map to TRBD2. Germline V gene sequence: CDR1 SGHTA, CDR2 FQGNSA. The CDR3 totals 16 residues. Unmatched junction bases numbered 13, after V lost 2 bases and J lost 12 bases. The CDR3: CASSLQAGGYLARQFF. The CDR3 DNA sequence: TGTGCCAGCAGCTTACAAGCGGGGGGGTACCTTGCGCGGCAGTTCTTC.

The V call is TRBV7-9, the J call TRBJ2-7; the D gene is possibly TRBD1 (5 bases). Per germline, CDR1 SEHNR and CDR2 FQNEAQ (reference sequence). The CDR3 runs 15 residues. The V and J ends lost 1 base and 1 base respectively, with 11 bases between them. This CDR3 is CASSLGQLPSYEQYF. The DNA for the CDR3 is TGTGCCAGCAGCTTAGGACAGCTGCCTTCCTACGAGCAGTACTTC.

V is TRBV11-2 and J is TRBJ2-2, with 9 nucleotides matching TRBD1. V gave up 5 bases and J gave up 3 bases; unmatched junction bases: 10. Germline CDR1 is SGHAT and CDR2 is FQNNGV. The CDR3 is 17 amino acids. CDR3 nucleotides: TGTGCCAGCAGCCCCATTCCGGGACAGGGAGACACCGGGGAGCTGTTTTTT. Protein: CASSPIPGQGDTGELFF.

The rearrangement uses TRBV10-3 and TRBJ2-6; D possibly corresponds to TRBD1 (6 bases). Germline CDR1 and CDR2: ENHRY and SYGVKD. The CDR3 runs to 16 residues. Trimming left V 3 bases short and J 2 bases short, with 11 bases between. The chain's CDR3 is CAISELKGAGANVLTF. DNA for the CDR3: TGTGCCATCAGTGAATTGAAGGGGGCTGGGGCCAACGTCCTGACTTTC.

The gene calls are TRBV5-8 and TRBJ1-1, with 10 positions matching TRBD1. This CDR3 has 15 residues. The V gene end was trimmed by 0 bases and the J gene end by 4 bases; junction bases not matched to a gene: 3. CDR1 is SGHTS, CDR2 YDEGEE, per germline. CDR3 in DNA: TGTGCCAGCAGCTTGGGGGACAGGGGCGTCACTGAAGCTTTCTTT. This gives the protein CASSLGDRGVTEAFF.

The chain employs TRBV5-1 and TRBJ2-7; TRBD1 matches at 7 bases. CDR3 length equals 14 residues. Germline V lookup: CDR1 SGHRS, CDR2 YFSETQ. The trim removed 4 bases at V and 4 bases at J, leaving 8 bases unmatched. The DNA for the CDR3 is TGCGCCAGCAGCCAAGACAGGGTAGAGTACGAGCAGTACTTC. It translates to CASSQDRVEYEQYF.

The rearrangement joins TRBV19 to TRBJ1-2; 8 bases agree with TRBD1. Germline CDR1 is LNHDA and CDR2 is SQIVND (reference sequence). CDR3 size: 15 residues. The trim removed 3 bases at V and 2 bases at J, leaving 5 bases unmatched. This chain's CDR3 is CASSINRGSNYGYTF. CDR3 coding DNA: TGTGCCAGTAGTATCAACAGGGGGTCAAACTATGGCTACACCTTC.

The chain carries TRBV9 and TRBJ2-1; 11 bases line up with TRBD2. Unmatched junction bases numbered 10, after V lost 0 bases and J lost 8 bases. The V gene's germline CDR1 is SGDLS and CDR2 YYNGEE. The CDR3 consists of 17 residues. As DNA, the CDR3 is TGTGCCAGCAGCGTAGATCATGGGCTAGCGGGGGGAGATGAGCAGTTCTTC. Its protein is CASSVDHGLAGGDEQFF. Full variable domain (remainder filled in from reference TRBV9 and TRBJ2-1): DSGVTQTPKHLITATGQRVTLRCSPRSGDLSVYWYQQSLDQGLQFLIQYYNGEERAKGNILERFSAQQFPDLHSELNLSSLELGDSALYFCASSVDHGLAGGDEQFFGPGTRLTVL.

The chain couples TRBV6-4 to TRBJ1-1; 9 nucleotides line up with TRBD1. Germline V gives CDR1 MRHNA, CDR2 SNTAGT. CDR3 size: 15 residues. V was clipped by 6 bases and J by 1 base; unmatched bases: 6. CDR3 DNA: TGTGCCAGCAGACCCGGGACAGGGAGGAACACTGAAGCTTTCTTT. Translation: CASRPGTGRNTEAFF.

This chain joins TRBV5-4 and TRBJ2-1; tentatively, D is TRBD2 (6 bases). Trimming removed 2 bases at V and 2 bases at J, with 8 bases between. CDR1 is SGHNT and CDR2 is YYREEE in the germline V gene (reference sequence). CDR3 length equals 14 residues. The CDR3 DNA sequence: TGTGCCAGCAGCTTTGGGGGGACCTACAATGAGCAGTTCTTC. This translates into CASSFGGTYNEQFF.

The genes are TRBV28 and TRBJ2-3; 8 bases map to TRBD2. CDR1 and CDR2 (germline): MDHEN, SYDVKM. J was trimmed by 4 bases and V by 10 bases; bases with no gene match: 7. The CDR3 totals 13 residues. This CDR3 is CATRGGGSDTQYF. The CDR3 coding sequence is TGTGCCACCCGGGGGGGCGGGTCAGATACGCAGTATTTT.

The rearrangement joins TRBV30 to TRBJ1-1; 7 bases fit TRBD1. Per germline, CDR1 GTSNPN and CDR2 SVGIG (reference sequence). The CDR3 spans 17 residues. V shed 8 bases and J 7 bases; nucleotides not matched to a gene: 25. CDR3 loop: CALTKTEGAGFFGEAFF. CDR3 DNA sequence: TGTGCCCTAACAAAGACGGAGGGGGCAGGGTTTTTCGGTGAAGCTTTCTTT.

In DNA form, the CDR3 reads TGTGCCAGCAGTCTCACTAGCGAGACCTACGAGCAGTACTTC. This sequence encodes CASSLTSETYEQYF. The chain employs TRBV11-1 and TRBJ2-7; 7 bases are a match to TRBD2. CDR1 is SGHAT and CDR2 is FQDESV in the germline V gene (reference sequence). Trimming took 6 bases from V and 2 from J; bases not matched to a gene: 7. The CDR3 is 14 amino acids.

This sequence joins TRBV11-3 and TRBJ2-1, with no clear D. The germline CDR1 and CDR2 sequences are SGHNT and YENEEA. Trimming took 3 bases from V and 0 from J, leaving 3 bases between them. The CDR3 is made up of 13 amino acids. The CDR3 DNA sequence: TGTGCCAGCAGCTTCGGCTCCTACAATGAGCAGTTCTTC. Its translation: CASSFGSYNEQFF.

The CDR3 nucleotides are TGTGCCAGCAGCCATCCGGGAGAAGGGGGCGAGCAGTACTTC. This codes for CASSHPGEGGEQYF. This chain connects TRBV7-3 to TRBJ2-5, with D perhaps assigned TRBD1 or TRBD2 (6 bases each). TRBJ2-7 explains the end of the DNA better; the J call may be wrong. The CDR3 totals 14 residues. Germline V lookup: CDR1 SGHTA, CDR2 FQGTGA.

V usage is TRBV7-2 and J usage is TRBJ1-3; D unclear. Trimming removed 1 base from V and 1 base from J, with 8 bases in between. Per the germline V gene, CDR1 is SGHTA and CDR2 is FQGNSA. The CDR3 runs to 15 residues. The CDR3 region is CASSLGARSGNTIYF. In DNA, the CDR3 is TGTGCCAGCAGCTTAGGGGCCCGATCTGGAAACACCATATATTTT.

This clone is a singleton in its sample. The V gene is TRBV4-1, the J gene TRBJ1-1; D is possibly TRBD1 (5 bases). CDR3 size: 14 residues. The germline V and J ends were trimmed by 3 bases and 0 bases, with 8 bases remaining between them. Germline lookup yields CDR1 MGHRA and CDR2 YSYEKL. CDR3 sequence: CASSQATVNTEAFF. The CDR3 nucleotides read TGCGCCAGCAGCCAGGCGACAGTGAACACTGAAGCTTTCTTT.

This clone was seen a few times. This chain links TRBV11-1 with TRBJ2-5; 12 positions agree with TRBD2. CDR1 is SGHAT and CDR2 is FQDESV in the germline V gene (reference sequence). With V trimmed by 2 bases and J by 2 bases, 3 bases remained unmatched. The CDR3 spans 16 residues. The CDR3 DNA sequence: TGTGCCAGCAGCTTAAGACTAGCGGGAGAACAAGAGACCCAGTACTTC. Protein: CASSLRLAGEQETQYF.